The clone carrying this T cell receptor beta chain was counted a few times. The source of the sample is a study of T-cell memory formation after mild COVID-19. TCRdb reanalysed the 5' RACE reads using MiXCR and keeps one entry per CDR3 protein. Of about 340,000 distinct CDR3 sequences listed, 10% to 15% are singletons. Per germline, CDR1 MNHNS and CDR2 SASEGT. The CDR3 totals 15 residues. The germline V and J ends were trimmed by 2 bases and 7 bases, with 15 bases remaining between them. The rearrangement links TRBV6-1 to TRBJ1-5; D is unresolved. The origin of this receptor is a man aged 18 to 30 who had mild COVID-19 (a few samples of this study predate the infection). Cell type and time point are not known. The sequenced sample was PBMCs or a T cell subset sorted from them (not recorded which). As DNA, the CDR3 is TGTGCCAGCAGTGAACATATGGGAATGAGGCAGCCCCAGCATTTT. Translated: CASSEHMGMRQPQHF.